The 15 T cell receptor beta chains below come from one sample, sequenced in a study of T cell changes during pregnancy in multiple sclerosis. The assay was immunoSEQ multiplex PCR, and TCRdb's table has in-frame clones only and misses some. The table includes about 110,000 clones, roughly 90% detected once. The sample was peripheral blood, taken in the third trimester of pregnancy. The receptors were sampled from a female donor with multiple sclerosis, enrolled in a pregnancy study.

This chain joins TRBV28 and TRBJ1-1; 9 bases agree with TRBD1. Germline lookup yields CDR1 MDHEN and CDR2 SYDVKM. J was trimmed by 7 bases and V by 7 bases; bases with no gene match: 10. This CDR3 spans 14 amino acids. For the CDR3, the DNA is TGTGCCAGCATCCCACAGGGGGCTTATGGTGAAGCTTTCTTT. Encoded protein: CASIPQGAYGEAFF.

The rearrangement links TRBV30 to TRBJ1-2, with D possibly matching TRBD1 (6 bases). CDR1 and CDR2 (germline): GTSNPN, SVGIG (reference sequence). The CDR3 is 12 residues long. The CDR3 reads CARPGTYGGYTF. DNA of the CDR3: TGTGCTCGCCCGGGGACATATGGAGGCTACACCTTC.

The chain couples TRBV7-3 to TRBJ2-2; D uncertain. Germline V CDR1 and CDR2: SGHTA, FQGTGA. With 5 bases removed from V and 0 bases from J, the gap between germline ends came to 7 bases. This CDR3 is 14 amino acids long. The chain's CDR3 is CASSPRSNTGELFF. The CDR3 DNA follows: TGTGCCAGCAGCCCTAGATCGAACACCGGGGAGCTGTTTTTT.

V and J are TRBV5-5 and TRBJ2-7; D not certain. Trimming cost V 0 bases and J 2 bases, with 6 bases left between them. The CDR3 has 13 residues. Germline CDR1 SGHKS, CDR2 YYEKEE (reference sequence). In DNA, the CDR3 is TGTGCCAGCAGCTTGGAGCAACCCTACGAGCAGTACTTC. Protein product: CASSLEQPYEQYF.

The chain recombines TRBV9 with TRBJ2-2, with TRBD2 as a possible D gene (5 bases). The CDR3 runs to 16 residues. Trimming shortened V by 0 bases and J by 0 bases, and 9 bases separated the two germline ends. Germline-derived CDR1 and CDR2 are SGDLS and YYNGEE. The CDR3: CASSVGERPNTGELFF. The CDR3 nucleotides read TGTGCCAGCAGCGTAGGGGAGCGACCGAACACCGGGGAGCTGTTTTTT.

This chain uses TRBV19 with TRBJ1-2; a weak D match, TRBD1 (6 bases). Germline assignment: CDR1 LNHDA and CDR2 SQIVND (reference sequence). The CDR3 totals 14 residues. V lost 7 bases, J lost 4 bases, and 16 bases lay in between. The CDR3 reads CASNPTQGTYGYTF. The CDR3 DNA reads TGTGCCAGTAACCCCACCCAGGGGACCTATGGCTACACCTTC.

The rearrangement links TRBV4-2 to TRBJ2-7; 10 bases are shared with TRBD2. Germline V gene data show CDR1 as LGHNA and CDR2 as YNFKEQ. Unmatched junction bases numbered 10, after V lost 2 bases and J lost 6 bases. This CDR3 contains 16 residues. The CDR3 protein is CASSQSGASGRGEQYF. CDR3 nucleotides: TGTGCCAGCAGCCAAAGTGGTGCTAGCGGGAGAGGCGAGCAGTACTTC.

This clone was counted a single time. The V call is TRBV29-1, the J call TRBJ2-7; D not certain. CDR1 SQVTM and CDR2 ANQGSEA come from the germline V gene. CDR3 length: 12 amino acids. The V end was cut by 4 bases, the J end by 5 bases, with 12 bases between. The CDR3, as DNA: TGCAGCGTTGGCCAATTCGGTAACGAGCAGTACTTC. The encoded protein is CSVGQFGNEQYF.

The chain employs TRBV2 and TRBJ2-1; D may be TRBD2 (7 bases). CDR3 size: 15 residues. Per germline, CDR1 SNHLY and CDR2 FYNNEI. V shed 4 bases and J shed 8 bases, with 18 bases lying between them. CDR3 DNA sequence: TGTGCCAGCAGTGTCGACGGGGGGCCGTCGGATGAGCAGTTCTTC. Encoded protein: CASSVDGGPSDEQFF.

The chain has TRBV28 and TRBJ1-5; no reliable D call. Per germline, CDR1 MDHEN and CDR2 SYDVKM. The CDR3 runs to 16 residues. Deletions cut 3 bases from V and 0 bases from J, with 12 bases between. Here the CDR3 DNA reads TGTGCCAGCAGTTTGAGCCGCCACTTTAGCAATCAGCCCCAGCATTTT. This codes for CASSLSRHFSNQPQHF.

This clone was counted only a few times. This chain connects TRBV27 to TRBJ1-4, with D unclear. V was trimmed by 6 bases and J by 4 bases, leaving 18 bases between them. The length of the CDR3 is 16 residues. Germline loops: CDR1 MNHEY, CDR2 SMNVEV (reference sequence). CDR3 amino acids: CASSLSASGFNEKLFF. For the CDR3, the DNA is TGTGCCAGCAGCTTGTCGGCTTCAGGATTTAATGAAAAACTGTTTTTT.

This clone occurred once. V is TRBV15 and J is TRBJ1-2; a weak D match, TRBD1 (5 bases). The CDR3 consists of 15 residues. Trimming took off 3 bases at V and 2 bases at J, with 13 bases between the two ends. Germline loops: CDR1 LNHNV, CDR2 YYDKDF (reference sequence). The CDR3: CATSSYTGLNYGYTF. DNA of the CDR3: TGTGCCACCAGCAGTTATACAGGATTAAACTATGGCTACACCTTC.

The V gene is TRBV4-2, the J gene TRBJ1-4, with D maybe TRBD1 (6 bases). With 4 bases removed from V and 8 bases from J, the gap between germline ends came to 11 bases. The CDR3 is 13 amino acids. Germline CDR1 LGHNA, CDR2 YNFKEQ. CDR3 bases: TGTGCCAGCAGCCCCTTCAGGGGCGAAAAACTGTTTTTT. Protein: CASSPFRGEKLFF.

This chain joins TRBV11-2 and TRBJ2-3, with 9 bases lining up with TRBD1. Per germline, CDR1 SGHAT and CDR2 FQNNGV. The J segment lost 4 bases and the V segment lost 4 bases, leaving 9 bases of the junction unmatched. The CDR3 is 16 residues long. The CDR3 loop reads CASSYLPGQGPDTQYF. The CDR3 nucleotides read TGTGCCAGCAGCTATCTCCCGGGACAGGGACCAGATACGCAGTATTTT.

The gene calls are TRBV4-1 and TRBJ2-3, with D possibly TRBD2 on 6 matching bases. The length of the CDR3 is 15 residues. In germline, CDR1 is MGHRA, CDR2 YSYEKL. V dropped 1 base and J dropped 0 bases, with 8 bases sitting between them. The CDR3 nucleotides read TGCGCCAGCAGCCAAGTTGGGGGGAGCACAGATACGCAGTATTTT. Protein product: CASSQVGGSTDTQYF.